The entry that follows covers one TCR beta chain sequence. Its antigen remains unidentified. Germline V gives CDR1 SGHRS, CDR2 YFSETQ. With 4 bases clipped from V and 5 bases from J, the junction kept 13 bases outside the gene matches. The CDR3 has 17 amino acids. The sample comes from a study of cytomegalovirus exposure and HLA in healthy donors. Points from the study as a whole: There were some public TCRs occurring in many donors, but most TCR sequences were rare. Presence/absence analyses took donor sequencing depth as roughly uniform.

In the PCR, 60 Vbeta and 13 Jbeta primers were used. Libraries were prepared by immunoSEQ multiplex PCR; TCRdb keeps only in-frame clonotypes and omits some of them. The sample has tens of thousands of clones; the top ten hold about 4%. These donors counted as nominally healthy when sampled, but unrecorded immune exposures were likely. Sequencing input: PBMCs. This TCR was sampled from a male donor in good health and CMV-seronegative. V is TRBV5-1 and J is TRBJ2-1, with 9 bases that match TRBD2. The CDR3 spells CASSIGGAGGGDNEQFF. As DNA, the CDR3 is TGCGCCAGCAGCATAGGAGGAGCGGGAGGAGGGGACAATGAGCAGTTCTTC.